The clone carrying this T cell receptor (beta chain) was seen many times. What it recognizes is unknown. The sample comes from a study of read filtering for tumor transcriptome and immune sequencing. Study at large: Patients were 17 male and approximately 14 female, mean age 65.9 years, range about 45 to 85.

Study-level findings and limits: In IR-seq, single-read clonotypes were around four fifths of clonotypes but about 3.5% of reads.

Trimming removed 2 bases from V and 3 bases from J; junction bases left unmatched: 5. Germline V gene data show CDR1 as SGHRS and CDR2 as YFSETQ. The CDR3 sequence is 15 residues long. From 350 to 500 ng of RNA, a library with molecular barcoded alpha/delta and beta/gamma adaptors was made. From the reads, TCRdb called clonotypes with MiXCR, one entry per CDR3 protein. The data contain about 62,000 distinct CDR3 sequences, around 20% of them singletons. The sequence was collected from a donor over 35 with multiple myeloma. The chain is built from TRBV5-1 and TRBJ2-5; 9 nucleotides line up with TRBD1. Specimen: a population of CD138-negative cells sorted from bone marrow. The CDR3 DNA sequence: TGCGCCAGCAGCTTCTCCGGGACAGGGAAAGAGACCCAGTACTTC. Residues: CASSFSGTGKETQYF.